The 4 T cell receptor beta chains below were found in one sample sequenced in a study of STAT5B mutations in CD4+ large granular lymphocyte leukemia. Assay: immunoSEQ multiplex PCR; the TCRdb copy retains only in-frame clones and omits some. Of about 38,000 clones listed, over 75% were seen once; the top ten hold approximately 1.3%. Specimen: CD4+ T cells from blood buffy coats. These receptors originate from a human donor in good health.

This clone was observed a few times. The chain links TRBV28 to TRBJ1-1; no firm D call. With 8 bases removed from V and 8 bases from J, the gap between germline ends came to 15 bases. The germline V gene encodes CDR1 MDHEN and CDR2 SYDVKM. The CDR3 runs 12 residues. CDR3 in amino acids: CASQTPSKEAFF. The CDR3 DNA sequence: TGTGCCAGCCAGACCCCTTCCAAAGAAGCTTTCTTT.

The chain uses TRBV9 and TRBJ2-1, with 11 nucleotides matching TRBD2. The CDR3 contains 15 residues. The junction had 6 bases not matched to a gene; V was cut back by 0 bases and J by 10 bases. CDR1 and CDR2 from the germline V gene are SGDLS and YYNGEE. CDR3 bases: TGTGCCAGCAGCGTAGTGTCTAGCGGGGGGTCGGAGCAGTTCTTC. Protein: CASSVVSSGGSEQFF.

The chain joins TRBV9 to TRBJ1-2; unclear D gene. Germline assignment: CDR1 SGDLS and CDR2 YYNGEE. Trimming stripped 0 bases from V and 7 bases from J, with 16 bases between. The CDR3 totals 15 residues. The CDR3 nucleotides are TGTGCCAGCAGCGTAGATGGTCGGGTAATGGCTGGCTACACCTTC. Amino acid sequence: CASSVDGRVMAGYTF.

The chain is built from TRBV7-2 and TRBJ2-5, with TRBD1 matching over 9 bases. The germline gives CDR1 SGHTA, CDR2 FQGNSA. Trimming at V came to 5 bases and at J to 2 bases, leaving 9 bases not matched to a gene. The CDR3 spans 16 residues. Here the CDR3 DNA reads TGTGCCAGCAGCACCAACCCGACAGGGGGGCAAGAGACCCAGTACTTC. This encodes CASSTNPTGGQETQYF.